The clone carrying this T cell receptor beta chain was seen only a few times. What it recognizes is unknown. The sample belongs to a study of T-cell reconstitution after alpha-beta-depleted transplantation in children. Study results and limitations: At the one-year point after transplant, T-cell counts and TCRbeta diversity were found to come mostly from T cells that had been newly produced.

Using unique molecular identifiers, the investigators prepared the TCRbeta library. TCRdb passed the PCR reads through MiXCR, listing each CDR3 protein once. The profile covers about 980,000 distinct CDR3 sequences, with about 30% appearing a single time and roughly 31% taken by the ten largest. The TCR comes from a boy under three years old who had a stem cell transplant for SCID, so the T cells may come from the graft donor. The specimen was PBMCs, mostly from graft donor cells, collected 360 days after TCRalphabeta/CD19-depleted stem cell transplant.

The CDR3 loop is CASSPGGSSKNYGYTF. Written as DNA, the CDR3 is TGCGCCAGCAGCCCAGGAGGGTCCAGCAAGAACTATGGCTACACCTTC. The chain has TRBV4-3 and TRBJ1-2; D remains ambiguous. Between the trimmed V and J ends, which lost 4 bases and 2 bases, there was a span of 17 bases. This CDR3 spans 16 amino acids. The V gene's germline CDR1 is LGHNA and CDR2 YSLEER.